This T cell receptor beta chain originates from a study of T cells in Graves' hyperthyroidism and ophthalmopathy. This clonotype was seen repeatedly, ten times or more. Exclusion of patients followed from uncontrolled infection, other autoimmune disease, pregnancy or lactation. Diagnostic decisions used clinical symptoms, serum thyroxine and TRAb, thyroid ultrasound and orbital computed tomography. Template material for amplifying TCR beta CDR3 regions consisted of RNA transcripts. An initial round of RT-PCR targeting the TCR CDR3 relied on the HTBI primer set. TCRdb reanalysed the multiplex PCR reads using MiXCR and keeps one entry per CDR3 protein. This sample carries 150,000 or so distinct CDR3 sequences, roughly a fifth of them seen once, and the ten largest clones take over 60%. Germline V CDR1 and CDR2: MNHNS, SASEGT. The CDR3 has 13 amino acids. Trimming removed 2 bases from V and 6 bases from J, with 8 bases in between.

The clonotype was recovered from a woman in her fifties or sixties with Graves' hyperthyroidism that later progressed to Graves' ophthalmopathy. The chain carries TRBV6-1 and TRBJ1-5; D ambiguous. The sequencing sample was made of blood. DNA of the CDR3: TGTGCCAGCAGTGAATCTGCCGCTCAGCCCCAGCATTTT. Its protein is CASSESAAQPQHF.